The 3 T cell receptor beta chains given below trace back to one sample, sequenced in a study of cytomegalovirus exposure and HLA in healthy donors. The PCR was carried out with 60 Vbeta primers and 13 Jbeta primers. This table comes from immunoSEQ multiplex PCR, and its TCRdb copy is limited to in-frame clones, with some not included. Its table lists about 84,000 clones. The sequencing sample was made of PBMCs. Receptor source: a man aged 50 to 60 in good health and CMV-seronegative.

The V call is TRBV27, the J call TRBJ1-2, with D unclear. V lost 2 bases, J lost 7 bases, and 11 bases lay in between. The V gene's germline CDR1 is MNHEY and CDR2 SMNVEV (reference sequence). The CDR3 runs 13 residues. The CDR3 here is CASSLRGYGGYTF. As DNA, the CDR3 is TGTGCCAGCAGTTTACGAGGGTACGGTGGCTACACCTTC.

J is TRBJ1-5 and V is TRBV28; 10 bases are a match to TRBD1. Trimming at V came to 5 bases and at J to 6 bases, leaving 7 bases not matched to a gene. CDR3 length equals 15 residues. The germline CDR1 and CDR2 sequences are MDHEN and SYDVKM. The CDR3 spells CASSHDRGRFQPQHF. The CDR3 bases are TGTGCCAGCAGTCACGACAGGGGGCGGTTTCAGCCCCAGCATTTT. The whole variable domain, filled in from reference TRBV28 and TRBJ1-5, reads DVKVTQSSRYLVKRTGEKVFLECVQDMDHENMFWYRQDPGLGLRLIYFSYDVKMKEKGDIPEGYSVSREKKERFSLILESASTNQTSMYLCASSHDRGRFQPQHFGDGTRLSIL.

This chain uses TRBV6-5 with TRBJ1-2, with D perhaps TRBD1 (5 bases). The germline V gene has CDR1 MNHEY and CDR2 SVGAGI. V was pared by 0 bases and J by 8 bases, with 10 bases between. The length of the CDR3 is 13 residues. CDR3 in DNA: TGTGCCAGCAGTTACTCGGACATCCGGGGCTACACCTTC. Residues: CASSYSDIRGYTF.